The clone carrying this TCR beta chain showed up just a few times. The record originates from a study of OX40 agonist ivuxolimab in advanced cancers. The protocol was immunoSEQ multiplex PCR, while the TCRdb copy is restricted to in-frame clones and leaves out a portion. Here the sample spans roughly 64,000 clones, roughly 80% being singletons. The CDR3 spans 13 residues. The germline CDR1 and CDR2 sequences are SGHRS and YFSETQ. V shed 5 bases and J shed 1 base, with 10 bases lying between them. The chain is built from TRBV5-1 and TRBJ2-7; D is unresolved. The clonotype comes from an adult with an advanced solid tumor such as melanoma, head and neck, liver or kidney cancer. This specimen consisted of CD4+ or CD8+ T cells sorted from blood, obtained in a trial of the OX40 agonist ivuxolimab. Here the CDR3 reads CASRSRLSYEQYF. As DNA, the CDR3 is TGCGCCAGCAGAAGTCGGCTGTCCTACGAGCAGTACTTC.